This TCR beta chain was documented in a study of a mutant IDH1 vaccine in newly diagnosed glioma. Study information: Vaccination began 4-6 weeks post radiotherapy alone, or with temozolomide cycles. The sex distribution of treated patients was 62.5% male and roughly 38% female, with a mean age of 40.4 years. Study observations and caveats: Of all patients, under 95% showed vaccine-induced immune responses. Apparently, pseudoprogression bore no relation to changes among the top peripheral T cell clonotypes.

Trimming took 6 bases from V and 5 from J; bases not matched to a gene: 11. The CDR3 runs 15 residues. From germline, CDR1 is KGHSH and CDR2 LQKENI. Time point in this sample: week 11, during vaccination. In every dose of vaccine, 300 ug of mutant IDH1 20-mer peptide was given alongside topical imiquimod. Libraries were prepared by immunoSEQ multiplex PCR; TCRdb keeps only in-frame clonotypes and omits some of them. The sample holds under 150,000 clones, 90% seen once. Concerning this clone itself: Its antigen is as yet unknown.

The receptor's source is a woman in her 50s with glioma. The chain links TRBV18 to TRBJ2-7; 9 nucleotides line up with TRBD1. This specimen was PBMCs, taken from a glioma patient whose treatment included an IDH1 peptide vaccine. The CDR3 region has the DNA TGTGCCAGCTCCTACTTACAGGGGGCGTCGAACGAGCAGTACTTC. Translated: CASSYLQGASNEQYF.